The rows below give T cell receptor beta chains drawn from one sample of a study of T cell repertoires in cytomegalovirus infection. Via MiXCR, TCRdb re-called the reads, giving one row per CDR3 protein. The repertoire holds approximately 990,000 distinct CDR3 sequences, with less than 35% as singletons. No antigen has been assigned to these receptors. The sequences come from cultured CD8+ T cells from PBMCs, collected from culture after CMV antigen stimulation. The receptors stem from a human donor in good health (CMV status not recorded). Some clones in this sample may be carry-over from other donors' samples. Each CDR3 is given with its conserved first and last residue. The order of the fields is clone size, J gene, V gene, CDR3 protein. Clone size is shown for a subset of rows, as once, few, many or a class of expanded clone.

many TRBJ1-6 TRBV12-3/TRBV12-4 CASSPRDTVWDNSPLHF
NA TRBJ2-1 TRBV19 CASNIGGGYNEQFF
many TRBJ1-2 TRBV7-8 CASSPSGAGYGYTF
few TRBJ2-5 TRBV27 CASSLSPPGATRAQYF
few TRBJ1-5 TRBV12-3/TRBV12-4 CASSSPTGDGNTPTHF
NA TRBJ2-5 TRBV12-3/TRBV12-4 CASSPRWPETQYF
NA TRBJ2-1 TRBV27 CASSLSGGLLSYNEQFF
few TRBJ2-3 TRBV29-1 CSVESDTQYF
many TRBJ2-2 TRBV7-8 CASSLGGGRDTGELFF
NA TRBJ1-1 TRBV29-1 CSVNTMDREAFF
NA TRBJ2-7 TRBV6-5 CASSYSISFPSYEQYF
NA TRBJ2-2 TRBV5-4 CASTKPGTGELFF
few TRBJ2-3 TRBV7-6 CASSPWTSGGEQGDTQYF
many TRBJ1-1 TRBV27 CASSFSKVLATEAFF
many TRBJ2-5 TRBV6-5 CASSYKGRSEETQYF
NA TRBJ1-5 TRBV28 CASSLMRVPQHF
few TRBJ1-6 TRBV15 CATSRVLYSPLHF
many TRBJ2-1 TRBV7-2 CASSLAPGGLNEQFF
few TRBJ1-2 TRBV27 CASSSHRYYGYTF
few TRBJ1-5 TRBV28 CASTLLQGGNQPQHF
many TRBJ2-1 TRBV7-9 CASSSITGAEYNEQFF
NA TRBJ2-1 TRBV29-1 CSVDEAYNEQFF
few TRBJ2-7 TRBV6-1 CASSERWDRGYEQYF
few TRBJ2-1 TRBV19 CASSNGGVNEQFF